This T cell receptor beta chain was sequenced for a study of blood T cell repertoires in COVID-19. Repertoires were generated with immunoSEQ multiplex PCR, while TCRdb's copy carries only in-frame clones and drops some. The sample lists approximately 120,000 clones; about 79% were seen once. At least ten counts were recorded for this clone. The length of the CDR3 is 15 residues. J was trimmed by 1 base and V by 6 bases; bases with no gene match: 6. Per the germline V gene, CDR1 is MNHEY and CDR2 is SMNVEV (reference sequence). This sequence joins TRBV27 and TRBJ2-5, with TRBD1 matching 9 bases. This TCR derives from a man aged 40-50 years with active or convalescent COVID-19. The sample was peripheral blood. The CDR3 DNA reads TGTGCCAGCAGGGCGGACAGGGGCACCCAAGAGACCCAGTACTTC. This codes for CASRADRGTQETQYF.